Listed below are T cell receptor beta chains from one sample, sequenced in a study of blood T cell repertoires in COVID-19. Clones were read by immunoSEQ multiplex PCR, and TCRdb kept only the in-frame ones, dropping some. The sample has nearly 350,000 clones; about 90% are singletons. The sequencing sample was made of peripheral blood. These TCRs come from a woman aged 65 to 85 with COVID-19, enrolled during active disease. The CDR3 runs from the conserved cysteine through the conserved F or W. A D gene is named only where the DNA matches it firmly. Only part of the rows carry a size: once, few, many, or a class if the clone is expanded.

NA TRBJ2-7 NA TRBV7-2 TGTGCCAGCAGCCAGTACCACGAGCAGTACTTC CASSQYHEQYF
NA TRBJ2-7 NA TRBV19 TGTGCCAGTAGTCTCGGTGTCGGTTCCGAGCAGTACTTC CASSLGVGSEQYF
NA TRBJ2-7 once TRBV9 TGTGCCAGCAGCGTAGGGGGAGGGGGTTGGTACGAGCAGTACTTC CASSVGGGGWYEQYF
TRBD1 TRBJ2-6 NA TRBV10-3 TGTGCCATCAGTGCCTCCGGGACAGGGACCCTTAGAGGGGCCAACGTCCTGACTTTC CAISASGTGTLRGANVLTF
TRBD1 TRBJ1-1 NA TRBV6-5 TGTGCCAGCAGCCATGGACAGGATGAAGCTTTCTTT CASSHGQDEAFF
TRBD1 TRBJ1-4 once TRBV10-2 TGCGCCAGCAGCCTGACAGGGGTTAATGAAAAACTGTTTTTT CASSLTGVNEKLFF
NA TRBJ2-2 NA TRBV10-2 TGCGCCAGCAACATGGTCAGGGACACCGGGGAGCTGTTTTTT CASNMVRDTGELFF
NA TRBJ2-5 once TRBV18 TGTGCCAGCTCACCACTTAGGACAGATAAAGAGACCCAGTACTTC CASSPLRTDKETQYF
NA TRBJ1-5 NA TRBV12-3/TRBV12-4 TGTGCCAGCAAAACTAGTACTCAGCCCCAGCATTTT CASKTSTQPQHF
TRBD1 TRBJ2-1 NA TRBV13 TGTGCCAGCAGCTTAGGACAGGGGTCATATGAGCAGTTCTTC CASSLGQGSYEQFF
TRBD2 TRBJ2-1 NA TRBV5-1 TGCGCCAGCAGCTCCTTCGGAATTACTAGCGGGGCGGATGAGCAGTTCTTC CASSSFGITSGADEQFF
TRBD1 TRBJ1-2 NA TRBV5-4 TGTGCCAGCAGCTTGGGGGACAGGGGGAGTGAAGGCTATGGCTACACCTTC CASSLGDRGSEGYGYTF
NA TRBJ2-6 NA TRBV13 TGTGCCAGCAGCTTAAACCGGGACAAAGTCGTCCTGACTTTC CASSLNRDKVVLTF
NA TRBJ2-5 NA TRBV21-1 TGTGCCAGCAGCCGGGGGACTAGCGGGGAGGAGACCCAGTACTTC CASSRGTSGEETQYF
TRBD1 TRBJ2-2 NA TRBV24-1 TGTGCCACCAGTGACCCGGGACAGGCTTTGACCGGGGAGCTGTTTTTT CATSDPGQALTGELFF
NA TRBJ2-5 NA TRBV11-1 TGTGCCAGCAGCTTAGAGGCCTTGACAAGGACCCAGTACTTC CASSLEALTRTQYF
NA TRBJ2-2 NA TRBV7-9 TGTGCCAGCAGCTTAGTTGGGGCAGGCGGTACCGGGGAGCTGTTTTTT CASSLVGAGGTGELFF
NA TRBJ2-7 NA TRBV6-5 TGTGCCAGCAGAGGACAGTCCTACGAGCAGTACTTC CASRGQSYEQYF
NA TRBJ1-3 NA TRBV18 TGTGCCAGCTCACTACAGGTCCTCTTCGGAAACACCATATATTTT CASSLQVLFGNTIYF
TRBD1 TRBJ1-5 NA TRBV28 TGTGCCAGCAGTGGGCCCCGGGACAGCCTCAATCAGCCCCAGCATTTT CASSGPRDSLNQPQHF
NA TRBJ1-6 NA TRBV21-1 TGTGCCAGCAGCAAAAACCCCTTGTCAGCCCCGGCGGATAATTCACCCCTCCACTTT CASSKNPLSAPADNSPLHF
TRBD1 TRBJ1-1 NA TRBV12-3/TRBV12-4 TGTGCCAGCAGTAGGGGGCTGAACACTGAAGCTTTCTTT CASSRGLNTEAFF
TRBD1 TRBJ2-2 NA TRBV13 TGTGCCAGCAGCTTGGGACAGGGTGGTTACACCGGGGAGCTGTTTTTT CASSLGQGGYTGELFF
TRBD1 TRBJ1-2 NA TRBV5-6 TGTGCCAGCAGCTTCCGGGACAGGGCATGGTATGGCTACACCTTC CASSFRDRAWYGYTF
TRBD1 TRBJ2-3 NA TRBV10-3 TGTGCCATCAGGTGGGACAGGGGGACAGATACGCAGTATTTT CAIRWDRGTDTQYF
NA TRBJ1-4 few TRBV5-1 TGCGCCAGCAGAGAGACACTCTCAACTAATGAAAAACTGTTTTTT CASRETLSTNEKLFF
NA TRBJ2-4 once TRBV30 TGTGCCTGGAGTGTAACAGGGTCCAAAAACATTCAGTACTTC CAWSVTGSKNIQYF
TRBD1 TRBJ2-2 NA TRBV7-9 TGTGCCAGCAGCTTAGCGAGGGGGACAGGGGATACCGGGGAGCTGTTTTTT CASSLARGTGDTGELFF
NA TRBJ1-2 few TRBV28 TGTGCCAGCTTTATCGGGCCGGGGTATGGCTACACCTTC CASFIGPGYGYTF
TRBD1 TRBJ2-7 NA TRBV29-1 TGCAGCGTTACCAGGGGGCCCGAGGAGCAGTACTTC CSVTRGPEEQYF